This record concerns one T cell receptor beta chain sequence. Its antigen is undetermined. This specimen comes from a study of response to subunit inactivated influenza vaccine. The study's findings and limits: Authors suggested each seasonal flu vaccination may recruit only limited numbers of new T cells.

TCRdb reanalysed the RT-PCR reads using MiXCR and keeps one entry per CDR3 protein. There are about 540,000 distinct CDR3 sequences in the sample; roughly 15% occur only once, and over 8.5% lies in the top ten. Trimming removed 4 bases from V and 7 bases from J; junction bases left unmatched: 7. Germline CDR1 and CDR2: MGHRA and YSYEKL. This CDR3 has 15 amino acids. This chain uses TRBV4-1 with TRBJ2-1, with TRBD2 matching over 10 bases. The starting material was PBMCs from blood, obtained approximately 12 days after vaccination. The receptor comes from a man aged 45-60 years who received an inactivated influenza vaccine. The CDR3 sequence: CASSPQAGGPNEQFF. CDR3 bases: TGCGCCAGCAGCCCACAAGCGGGGGGGCCGAATGAGCAGTTCTTC.